The sequence of this T cell receptor (beta chain) was determined in a study of cytomegalovirus exposure and HLA in healthy donors. Background on the study: The roughly 670 first-cohort repertoires shared a platform with the 120 or so validation repertoires, as reported in a later analysis. General study findings and limits: High sensitivity and specificity were reportedly achieved when the classifier diagnosed cytomegalovirus status. Three CMV-associated chains were confirmed in vitro to be specific for CMV antigens. Despite most TCR sequences being rare, some public TCRs occurred in many donors.

This CDR3 has 16 residues. V was clipped by 4 bases and J by 1 base; unmatched bases: 10. Germline CDR1 SGHRS, CDR2 YFSETQ. TCRdb keeps only in-frame clones here, not all; method: immunoSEQ multiplex PCR. The sample includes roughly 68,000 clones, around nine tenths of them seen just once. Comments on this clone: Its antigen is unknown.

The sequence was collected from a woman under 30 in good health and CMV-seronegative. The material sequenced was PBMCs. V and J are TRBV5-1 and TRBJ1-1; 7 positions match TRBD1. The CDR3 spells CASSAPKGAWNTEAFF. CDR3 DNA: TGCGCCAGCAGCGCGCCCAAGGGGGCTTGGAACACTGAAGCTTTCTTT.